The rows below give T cell receptor beta chains drawn from one sample of a study of cytomegalovirus exposure and HLA in healthy donors. Generated by immunoSEQ multiplex PCR, the TCRdb table keeps only in-frame clones and is missing some. Among about 120,000 clones, 77% were seen once, and the ten largest hold about 5.8%. The specimen was PBMCs. Receptors were obtained from a man between 18 and 29 years old in good health and CMV-seropositive. Both conserved end residues are part of each CDR3. D genes are given only for firm matches. The size of a clone is reported for some rows only, either as once, few or many, or as a class for expanded clones.

d_gene	v_gene	j_gene	abundance	CDR3nt	CDR3aa
-	TRBV11-2	TRBJ2-1	few	TGTGCCAGCAGCTCTATTTTCAGCGGTAGTTACAATGAGCAGTTCTTC	CASSSIFSGSYNEQFF
TRBD1	TRBV10-2	TRBJ2-3	once	TGCGCCACTAGACAGGGTCCCACAGATACGCAGTATTTT	CATRQGPTDTQYF
-	TRBV11-1	TRBJ1-5	-	TGTGCCAGCAGCTTTGGAGTTAATCAGCCCCAGCATTTT	CASSFGVNQPQHF
TRBD1	TRBV5-1	TRBJ1-1	-	TGCGCCAGCAGCTTTCGGGACAGGGGGCTCTACACTGAAGCTTTCTTT	CASSFRDRGLYTEAFF
-	TRBV6-5	TRBJ1-6	-	TGTGCCAGCAGTTACTCCCCGGGACAAAGTAATTCACCCCTCCACTTT	CASSYSPGQSNSPLHF
-	TRBV9	TRBJ1-2	few	TGTGCCAGCAGCGTAGAGGGCAAAGGACTCTATGGCTACACCTTC	CASSVEGKGLYGYTF
TRBD1	TRBV19	TRBJ1-5	-	TGTGCCAGTAGTAGACAGGGAAGCAATCAGCCCCAGCATTTT	CASSRQGSNQPQHF
-	TRBV30	TRBJ1-5	-	TGTGCCTGGAGGGCGGGCTCGAATCAGCCCCAGCATTTT	CAWRAGSNQPQHF
-	TRBV6-5	TRBJ1-1	-	TGTGCCAGCAGTTACGACAGGAGATCGTTAGGAGCTTTCTTT	CASSYDRRSLGAFF
-	TRBV5-1	TRBJ1-6	-	TGCGCCAGCAGCCGACAGGATAATAATTCACCCCTCCACTTT	CASSRQDNNSPLHF
TRBD2	TRBV7-9	TRBJ2-7	-	TGTGCCAGCAGCAGAACTAGCGGGAGGAAATACGAGCAGTACTTC	CASSRTSGRKYEQYF
TRBD1	TRBV14	TRBJ1-5	-	TGTGCCAGCAGCAGGGACAGGGGGCCCTTATCTAGCAATCAGCCCCAGCATTTT	CASSRDRGPLSSNQPQHF
TRBD1	TRBV5-6	TRBJ2-7	-	TGTGCCAGCAGCTTGAGAATCGGACAGGGGGCGAAAGAGCAGTACTTC	CASSLRIGQGAKEQYF
-	TRBV30	TRBJ2-3	-	TGTGCCTGGAGTTTACTAGGCCGGGGAGATACGCAGTATTTT	CAWSLLGRGDTQYF
-	TRBV9	TRBJ1-5	-	TGTGCCAGCAGCCCAAGACAGGATGGCAATCAGCCCCAGCATTTT	CASSPRQDGNQPQHF
TRBD2	TRBV6-5	TRBJ2-1	-	TGTGCCAGCAGTTACTCGGGACTAGCGGCCCACAATGAGCAGTTCTTC	CASSYSGLAAHNEQFF
-	TRBV4-2	TRBJ1-6	-	TGTGCCAGCAGCCAAGATCTTTTATGGGCGGGGAGCTCCTATAATTCACCCCTCCACTTT	CASSQDLLWAGSSYNSPLHF
TRBD1	TRBV10-3	TRBJ1-1	few	TGTGCCAGCCCATCGTGGACAGGAGAGAACACTGAAGCTTTCTTT	CASPSWTGENTEAFF
-	TRBV7-8	TRBJ1-2	few	TGTGCCAGCAGCCCCGAGGCAGGGGTCTATGGCTACACCTTC	CASSPEAGVYGYTF
-	TRBV6-6	TRBJ1-3	-	TGTGCCAGCAGCCGCGGGGGGTTTGGAAACACCATATATTTT	CASSRGGFGNTIYF
-	TRBV5-1	TRBJ2-7	-	TGCGCCAGCAGCTTGGGACAAGACTACGAGCAGTACTTC	CASSLGQDYEQYF
TRBD2	TRBV19	TRBJ2-2	-	TGTGCCAGTAGGAGGACTAGCGACACCGGGGAGCTGTTTTTT	CASRRTSDTGELFF
-	TRBV27	TRBJ1-1	few	TGTGCCAGCAGTGCGTCACAGGGCCGGGACACTGAAGCTTTCTTT	CASSASQGRDTEAFF
-	TRBV7-6	TRBJ2-7	-	TGTGCCAGCAGCTTAGGTTCAGGTACCTACGAGCAGTACTTC	CASSLGSGTYEQYF
-	TRBV6-1	TRBJ2-7	-	TGTGCCAGCAGGTCAGGGGAAACCTACGAGCAGTACTTC	CASRSGETYEQYF
-	TRBV28	TRBJ1-1	-	TGTGCCAGCTGTTCCAGGGATGGTGAAGCTTTCTTT	CASCSRDGEAFF
-	TRBV5-6	TRBJ2-7	-	TGTGCCAGCAGCTTCCAGGGGACCTACGAGCAGTACTTC	CASSFQGTYEQYF
TRBD1	TRBV7-9	TRBJ1-2	-	TGTGCCAGCAGCTATGGGACAGTTAACTATGGCTACACCTTC	CASSYGTVNYGYTF
TRBD1	TRBV19	TRBJ2-3	-	TGTGCCAGCGTCCGAGGACAGGGGGCAGATACGCAGTATTTT	CASVRGQGADTQYF
TRBD1	TRBV5-5	TRBJ2-7	few	TGTGCCAGCAGCCTACAGGGGTCCGAGCAGTACTTC	CASSLQGSEQYF
TRBD1	TRBV11-2	TRBJ2-1	-	TGTGCCAGCATCGGACAGGGATCCTACAATGAGCAGTTCTTC	CASIGQGSYNEQFF
-	TRBV21-1	TRBJ1-1	-	TGTGCCATCAACAACCACAGGGGGCACGCTGAAGCTTTCTTT	CAINNHRGHAEAFF
-	TRBV6-1	TRBJ1-1	-	TGTGCCAGCAGTACGACAGGTCCGCCTGAAGCTTTCTTT	CASSTTGPPEAFF
-	TRBV28	TRBJ2-7	-	TGTGCCAGCAGGACGGGGAAACCCCACGAGCAGTACTTC	CASRTGKPHEQYF
TRBD1	TRBV5-1	TRBJ1-1	-	TGCGCCAGCAGCCTCAAACAGGGGGCGCGTTCTGAAGCTTTCTTT	CASSLKQGARSEAFF